The source of this T cell receptor (beta chain) is a study of cytomegalovirus exposure and HLA in healthy donors. Whole-study results and caveats: Altogether, 170 or so TCR beta chains were recorded as cytomegalovirus-associated. Later analysis reportedly placed an Asian-associated ancestry cluster below the roughly 670-donor mean in N-insertions.

The PCR had 60 Vbeta and 13 Jbeta primers. TCRdb's copy holds only in-frame clones and misses some; the assay was immunoSEQ multiplex PCR. The table lists roughly 53,000 clones. Comment on this clone: Its antigen is currently unknown.

Germline loops: CDR1 SQVTM, CDR2 ANQGSEA. This CDR3 has 13 residues. The trim removed 6 bases at V and 3 bases at J, leaving 5 bases unmatched. The source material was PBMCs. This clonotype was sampled from a female donor in good health and CMV-seronegative. The V call is TRBV29-1, the J call TRBJ1-2, with 9 bases that match TRBD1. For the CDR3, the DNA is TGCAGCGTCCGGACAGGGGACTACTATGGCTACACCTTC. It specifies CSVRTGDYYGYTF.